The clone carrying this T cell receptor beta chain was detected once. Its antigen is not known. The junction does not match germline at one end; this may be a read error. Each donor supplied ten milliliters of peripheral blood. In each sample, at least 7 million PBMCs were isolated. The sample comes from a study of blood T cells in healthy people across ages. Regarding the study as a whole: Naive T cell percentage strongly correlated with TCR beta diversity.

The CDR3 has 17 residues. Germline V lookup: CDR1 SGHAT, CDR2 FQNNGV. A J-beta primer mix and a sample-barcoded 5' primer were used in a second PCR of about 7 to 11 cycles. Per-sample output comprised a minimum of 2.5 million paired-end reads containing CDR3. In TCRdb, the 5' RACE reads were re-called with MiXCR into one record per CDR3 protein. The table lists about 1.4 million distinct CDR3 sequences, around 59% of them singletons. This sequence was found in a man younger than 30 in good health. Sequences were obtained from blood. The rearrangement joins TRBV11-2 to TRBJ1-2; possible D gene TRBD1, 6 bases. The CDR3, as DNA: TGTGCCAGCGGCTTGGGAACGTGGACAGATGGGAACTATGGCTACACCTTC. Amino acids: CASGLGTWTDGNYGYTF.